Following are 7 T cell receptor beta chains from one sample sequenced in a study of cytomegalovirus exposure and HLA in healthy donors. The PCR had 60 Vbeta and 13 Jbeta primers. Using immunoSEQ multiplex PCR, the repertoire was profiled, and TCRdb retains in-frame clones only, with some absent. There are 150,000 to 200,000 clones in the sample; roughly four fifths occur only once, and approximately 4% lies in the top ten. Sequencing input: PBMCs. The receptors here all came from a man in his forties or fifties in good health and CMV-seropositive.

CDR3 bases: TGTGCCAGCAGCCGAAGAGGGGGGGATAACCCAGCCACAGATACGCAGTATTTT. Translation: CASSRRGGDNPATDTQYF. The chain is built from TRBV4-2 and TRBJ2-3, with D possibly matching TRBD2 (7 bases). In germline, CDR1 is LGHNA, CDR2 YNFKEQ. The germline V and J ends were trimmed by 4 bases and 2 bases, with 22 bases remaining between them. This CDR3 has 18 amino acids.

This clone was seen only a few times. The CDR3 region has the DNA TGCGCCAGCAGCCGAATGAGACAGGGTAACTACGAGCAGTACTTC. Translated: CASSRMRQGNYEQYF. This sequence joins TRBV4-3 and TRBJ2-7; TRBD1 matches 7 bases. The CDR3 is 15 amino acids. Trimming cost V 4 bases and J 3 bases; bases outside gene matches: 9. Per germline, CDR1 LGHNA and CDR2 YSLEER.

The V call is TRBV4-3, the J call TRBJ2-1, with D tentatively TRBD1 (6 bases). Trimming took 3 bases from V and 2 from J, leaving 8 bases between them. The CDR3 spans 14 residues. CDR1 LGHNA and CDR2 YSLEER come from the germline V gene. The CDR3 nucleotides read TGCGCCAGCAGCCAGAGGACAGCCTACAATGAGCAGTTCTTC. Encoded protein: CASSQRTAYNEQFF.

V is TRBV18 and J is TRBJ2-7, with D uncertain. V lost 1 base, J lost 6 bases, and 7 bases lay in between. This CDR3 contains 12 residues. Germline CDR1 KGHSH, CDR2 LQKENI. Written as DNA, the CDR3 is TGTGCCAGCTCACCACGGGCTTCCGAGCAGTACTTC. This codes for CASSPRASEQYF.

This chain joins TRBV28 and TRBJ2-5, with D possibly TRBD2 on 5 matching bases. Trimming removed 4 bases at V and 5 bases at J, with 5 bases between. Germline CDR1 is MDHEN and CDR2 is SYDVKM. The CDR3 has 11 residues. CDR3: CASSSGETQYF. In DNA form, the CDR3 reads TGTGCCAGCAGTTCGGGGGAGACCCAGTACTTC.

The rearrangement joins TRBV7-2 to TRBJ2-2; weak D call: TRBD2 (6 bases). Trimming stripped 3 bases from V and 5 bases from J, with 13 bases between. Germline CDR1 reads SGHTA; CDR2 reads FQGNSA. This CDR3 has 15 residues. Written as DNA, the CDR3 is TGTGCCAGCAGCTTGGCGGGAAGGAATACCGGGGAGCTGTTTTTT. Translating gives CASSLAGRNTGELFF.

This chain links TRBV18 with TRBJ2-3; 10 bases line up with TRBD2. The CDR3 length is 17 residues. V lost 4 bases to trimming and J lost 1 base; unmatched junction nucleotides: 8. Per germline, CDR1 KGHSH and CDR2 LQKENI. The chain's CDR3 is CASSLWPSGSGTDTQYF. The DNA of the CDR3 is TGTGCCAGCTCACTTTGGCCTAGCGGGAGTGGCACAGATACGCAGTATTTT.